This paragraph reports one T cell receptor beta chain. No antigen is known for it. Germline CDR1 is WSHSY and CDR2 is SAAADI. CDR3 length equals 14 residues. The ends were cut back, 0 bases at V and 4 bases at J, with 7 bases in the middle. This sample stems from a study of OX40 agonist ivuxolimab in advanced cancers. The wider study: At 65% to 90% male, the cohort had a mean age of 60 years, ranging from about 23 to 80.

Study results and limitations: CD8+ T cells were the subset that, on average, had more expanded clones than CD4+.

Data came from immunoSEQ multiplex PCR; TCRdb stores just in-frame clones and leaves some out. The data contain tens of thousands of clones, about 91% of them singletons. The material sequenced was CD4+ or CD8+ T cells sorted from blood, taken in a trial of the OX40 agonist ivuxolimab. This chain links TRBV10-2 with TRBJ1-5, with unresolved D. The clonotype comes from an adult with an advanced solid tumor such as melanoma, head and neck, liver or kidney cancer. CDR3 DNA: TGCGCCAGCAGTGAGTCATCGAGAAATCAGCCCCAGCATTTT. Its protein is CASSESSRNQPQHF.